This T cell receptor beta chain stems from a study of shared clonotypes between healthy human individuals. The CDR3 has 20 residues. Trimming at V came to 0 bases and at J to 7 bases, leaving 20 bases not matched to a gene. The germline V gene has CDR1 SGHVS and CDR2 FQNEAQ. This clone was recorded at least ten times. Only in-frame clones appear in the TCRdb table, and some are missing; sequencing was by immunoSEQ multiplex PCR. Among around 340,000 clones listed, roughly 80% were seen once. This TCR came from a man aged 25 to 45 in good health. Material for sequencing was memory CD4+ T cells sorted from blood. Documented subset: CD45RA-negative fraction. The rearrangement links TRBV7-8 to TRBJ2-7; 11 bases agree with TRBD2. CDR3 region: CASSLATPSSIAGGPREQYF. The CDR3 bases are TGTGCCAGCAGCTTAGCAACTCCGTCTTCAATAGCGGGAGGGCCCAGGGAGCAGTACTTC. Complete variable domain (other parts from reference TRBV7-8 and TRBJ2-7): GAGVSQSPRYKVAKRGQDVALRCDPISGHVSLFWYQQALGQGPEFLTYFQNEAQLDKSGLPSDRFFAERPEGSVSTLKIQRTQQEDSAVYLCASSLATPSSIAGGPREQYFGPGTRLTVT.